The T cell receptor beta chain under discussion was sequenced for a study of PD-1 blockade in classical Hodgkin lymphoma. Across the study: Each patient was given nivolumab 3 mg/kg through a vein every 2 weeks. Points from the study as a whole: Those achieving complete response showed baseline diversity like newly diagnosed patients. Researchers reported that CD4+ TCR diversity, though not CD8+, rose significantly by C4D1.

The assay was immunoSEQ multiplex PCR, and TCRdb's table has in-frame clones only and misses some. The profile shows tens of thousands of clones, about nine tenths of them singletons. Note on this clone: What it binds is unknown.

Brentuximab vedotin exposure varied among the patients, all of whom had relapsed after autologous stem cell transplantation. The ends were cut back, 5 bases at V and 4 bases at J, with 26 bases in the middle. This CDR3 has 18 amino acids. Per germline, CDR1 SGHTA and CDR2 FQGTGA. V and J are TRBV7-3 and TRBJ1-2, with D perhaps TRBD1 (6 bases). Here the sequenced sample was peripheral blood mononuclear cells (PBMCs), taken at baseline. This TCR was recovered from a human donor with classical Hodgkin lymphoma. The DNA of the CDR3 is TGTGCCAGCAGCCCACGGGGGAATACAGGGTACGAAGTCTATGGCTACACCTTC. This translates into CASSPRGNTGYEVYGYTF.